The 3 T cell receptor beta chains given below trace back to one sample, sequenced in a study of T-cell reconstitution after alpha-beta-depleted transplantation in children (dated by TCRdb to about 2016). Their antigens are not known. Library preparation used PCR. Data came from an Illumina HiSeq 2500. TCR library preparation used molecular barcoding, with unique molecular identifiers applied to normalize quantification of the TCRbeta repertoire. TCRdb handled the public reads itself, with Q25 trimming in fastp and clone calling in MiXCR, and kept productive beta chains. Entries are consolidated by CDR3 protein sequence, retaining the most common genes and DNA. This sample holds 250,000 to 300,000 distinct CDR3 sequences; roughly 7.8% were observed only once. The ten largest clones represent over 7.5% of the sample. Results and caveats for the whole study, not just this receptor: Over the following months the frequencies of hyperexpanded clones went down, and after one year T-cell counts and TCRbeta diversity were mostly credited to newly produced T cells.

Explained via the paper, the treatment or condition label denotes: allogeneic hematopoietic cell transplantation with graft depleted of TCRalphabeta T cells and CD19 B cells. Sequences were derived from peripheral blood, sampled 360 days after TCRalphabeta/CD19-depleted stem cell transplant. Receptors were obtained from a female patient aged 2-15 years who had a stem cell transplant for Fanconi anemia, so the T cells may come from the graft donor.

This clonotype is labeled as medium-sized (0.01 to 0.1%). V gene TRBV20-1 combines with J gene TRBJ2-7; possible D gene TRBD2, 5 bases. V was trimmed by 7 bases and J by 3 bases, leaving 13 bases between them. This CDR3 is built from 12 residues. CDR1 DFQATT and CDR2 SNEGSKA come from the germline V gene (reference sequence). CDR3 region: CSVTPDYYEQYF. The CDR3 DNA reads as TGCAGTGTCACTCCAGACTACTACGAGCAGTACTTC.

This clonotype appeared many times. Here the CDR3 DNA reads TGTGCCAGCAGATACCGGTCCGGGACTAGCACCTACGAGCAGTACTTC. Protein product: CASRYRSGTSTYEQYF. The genes are TRBV2 and TRBJ2-7, with 9 bases lining up with TRBD2. Trimming took 6 bases from V and 2 from J; bases not matched to a gene: 11. The germline V gene encodes CDR1 SNHLY and CDR2 FYNNEI. The CDR3 loop spans 16 amino acids.

This clonotype appeared many times. The chain couples TRBV7-9 to TRBJ2-3; D remains unclear. Germline CDR1 reads SEHNR; CDR2 reads FQNEAQ (reference sequence). Trimming took off 2 bases at V and 0 bases at J, with 6 bases between the two ends. The CDR3 is 14 amino acids. CDR3 amino acids: CASSLMGSTDTQYF. The CDR3, as DNA: TGTGCCAGCAGCTTAATGGGGAGCACAGATACGCAGTATTTT.